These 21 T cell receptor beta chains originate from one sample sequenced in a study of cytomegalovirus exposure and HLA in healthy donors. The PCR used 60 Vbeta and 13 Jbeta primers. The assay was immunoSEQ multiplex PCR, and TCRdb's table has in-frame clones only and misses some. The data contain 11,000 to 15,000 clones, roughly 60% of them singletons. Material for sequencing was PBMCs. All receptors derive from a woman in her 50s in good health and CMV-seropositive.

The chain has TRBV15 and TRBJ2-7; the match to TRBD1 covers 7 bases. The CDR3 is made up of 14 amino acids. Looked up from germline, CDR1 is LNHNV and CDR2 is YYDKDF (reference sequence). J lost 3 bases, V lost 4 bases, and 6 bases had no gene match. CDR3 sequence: CATSTRQGNYEQYF. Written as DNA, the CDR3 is TGTGCCACCAGCACCAGACAGGGTAACTACGAGCAGTACTTC.

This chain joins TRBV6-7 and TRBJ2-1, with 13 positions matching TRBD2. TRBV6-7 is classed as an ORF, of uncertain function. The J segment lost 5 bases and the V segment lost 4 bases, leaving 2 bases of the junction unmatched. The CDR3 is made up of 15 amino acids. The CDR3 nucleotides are TGTGCCAGCAGTTGTACTAGCGGGAGGGACAATGAGCAGTTCTTC. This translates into CASSCTSGRDNEQFF.

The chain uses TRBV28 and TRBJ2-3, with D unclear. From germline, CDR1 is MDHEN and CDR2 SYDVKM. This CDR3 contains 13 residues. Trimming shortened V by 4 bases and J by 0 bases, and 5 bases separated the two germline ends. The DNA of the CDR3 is TGTGCCAGCAGTTCCCCGAGCACAGATACGCAGTATTTT. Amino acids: CASSSPSTDTQYF.

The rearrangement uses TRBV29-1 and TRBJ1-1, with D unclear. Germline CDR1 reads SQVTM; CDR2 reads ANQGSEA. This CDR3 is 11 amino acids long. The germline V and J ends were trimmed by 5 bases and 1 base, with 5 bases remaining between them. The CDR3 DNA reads TGCAGCGTTACACGGAACACTGAAGCTTTCTTT. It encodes CSVTRNTEAFF.

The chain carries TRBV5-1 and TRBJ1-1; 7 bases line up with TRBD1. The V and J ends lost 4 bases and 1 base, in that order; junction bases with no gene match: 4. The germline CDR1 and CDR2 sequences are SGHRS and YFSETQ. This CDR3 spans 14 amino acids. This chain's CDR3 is CASSPPGGNTEAFF. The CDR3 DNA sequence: TGCGCCAGCAGCCCGCCAGGGGGGAACACTGAAGCTTTCTTT. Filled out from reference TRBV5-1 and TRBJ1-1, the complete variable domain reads KAGVTQTPRYLIKTRGQQVTLSCSPISGHRSVSWYQQTPGQGLQFLFEYFSETQRNKGNFPGRFSGRQFSNSRSEMNVSTLELGDSALYLCASSPPGGNTEAFFGQGTRLTVV.

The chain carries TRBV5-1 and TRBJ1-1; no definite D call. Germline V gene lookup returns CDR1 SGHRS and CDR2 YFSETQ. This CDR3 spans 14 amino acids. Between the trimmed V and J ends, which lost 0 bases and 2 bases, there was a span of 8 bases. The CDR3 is CASSLAGRNTEAFF. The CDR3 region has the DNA TGCGCCAGCAGCTTGGCTGGGAGAAACACTGAAGCTTTCTTT.

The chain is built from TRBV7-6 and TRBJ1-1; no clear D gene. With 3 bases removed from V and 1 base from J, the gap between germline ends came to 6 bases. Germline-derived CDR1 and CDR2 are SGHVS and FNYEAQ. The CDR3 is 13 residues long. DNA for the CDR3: TGTGCCAGCAGCTTGACGGGGAACACTGAAGCTTTCTTT. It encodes CASSLTGNTEAFF.

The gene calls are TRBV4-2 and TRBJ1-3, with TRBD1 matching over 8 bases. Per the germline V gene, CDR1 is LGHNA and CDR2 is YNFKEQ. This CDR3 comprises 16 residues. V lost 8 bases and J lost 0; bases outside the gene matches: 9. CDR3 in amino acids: CASRSRTGTSGNTIYF. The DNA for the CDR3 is TGTGCCAGCCGCAGTAGGACAGGGACCTCTGGAAACACCATATATTTT.

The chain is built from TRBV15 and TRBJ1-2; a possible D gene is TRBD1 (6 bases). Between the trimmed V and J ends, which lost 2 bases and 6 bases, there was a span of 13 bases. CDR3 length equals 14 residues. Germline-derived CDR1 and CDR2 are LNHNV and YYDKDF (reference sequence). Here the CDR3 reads CATSRSSQGNGYTF. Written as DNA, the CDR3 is TGTGCCACCAGCAGATCATCACAGGGAAATGGCTACACCTTC. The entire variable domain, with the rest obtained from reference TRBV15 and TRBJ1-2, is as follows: DAMVIQNPRYQVTQFGKPVTLSCSQTLNHNVMYWYQQKSSQAPKLLFHYYDKDFNNEADTPDNFQSRRPNTSFCFLDIRSPGLGDTAMYLCATSRSSQGNGYTFGSGTRLTVV.

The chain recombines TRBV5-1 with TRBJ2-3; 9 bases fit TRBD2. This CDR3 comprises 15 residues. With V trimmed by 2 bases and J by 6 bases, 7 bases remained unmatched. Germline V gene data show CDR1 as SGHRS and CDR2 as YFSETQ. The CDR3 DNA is TGCGCCAGCAGCTTTACTAGCGGGCCTCGGGATACGCAGTATTTT. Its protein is CASSFTSGPRDTQYF. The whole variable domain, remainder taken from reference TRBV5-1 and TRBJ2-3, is KAGVTQTPRYLIKTRGQQVTLSCSPISGHRSVSWYQQTPGQGLQFLFEYFSETQRNKGNFPGRFSGRQFSNSRSEMNVSTLELGDSALYLCASSFTSGPRDTQYFGPGTRLTVL.

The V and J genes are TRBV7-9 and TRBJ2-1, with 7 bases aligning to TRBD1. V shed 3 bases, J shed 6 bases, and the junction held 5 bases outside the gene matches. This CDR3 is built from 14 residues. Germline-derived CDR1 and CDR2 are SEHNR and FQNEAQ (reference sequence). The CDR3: CASSLGQPPNEQFF. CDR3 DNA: TGTGCCAGCAGCTTGGGACAGCCCCCCAATGAGCAGTTCTTC.

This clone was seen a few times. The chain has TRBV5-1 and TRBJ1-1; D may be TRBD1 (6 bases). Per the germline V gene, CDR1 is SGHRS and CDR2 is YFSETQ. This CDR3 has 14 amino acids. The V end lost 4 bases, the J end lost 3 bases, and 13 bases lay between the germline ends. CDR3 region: CASSPGQGYTEAFF. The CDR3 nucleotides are TGCGCCAGCAGCCCAGGGCAGGGGTACACTGAAGCTTTCTTT.

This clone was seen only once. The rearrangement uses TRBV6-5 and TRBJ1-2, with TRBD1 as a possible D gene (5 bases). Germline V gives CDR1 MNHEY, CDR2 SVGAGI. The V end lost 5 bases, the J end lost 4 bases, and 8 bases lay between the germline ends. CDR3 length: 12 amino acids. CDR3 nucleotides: TGTGCCAGCAGTCCCGGGGGCTATGGCTACACCTTC. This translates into CASSPGGYGYTF.

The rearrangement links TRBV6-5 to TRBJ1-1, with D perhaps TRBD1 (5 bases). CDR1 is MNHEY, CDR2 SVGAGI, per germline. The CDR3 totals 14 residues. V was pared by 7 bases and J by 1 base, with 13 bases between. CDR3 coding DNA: TGTGCCAGCACCCGGGGAGGGGCGAACACTGAAGCTTTCTTT. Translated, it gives CASTRGGANTEAFF.

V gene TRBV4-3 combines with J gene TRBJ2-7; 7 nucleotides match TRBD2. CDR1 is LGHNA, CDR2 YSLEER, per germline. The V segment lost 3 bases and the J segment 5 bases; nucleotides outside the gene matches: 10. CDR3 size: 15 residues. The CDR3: CASSHRRTRPNEQYF. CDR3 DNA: TGCGCCAGCAGCCACCGCCGGACTAGACCCAACGAGCAGTACTTC.

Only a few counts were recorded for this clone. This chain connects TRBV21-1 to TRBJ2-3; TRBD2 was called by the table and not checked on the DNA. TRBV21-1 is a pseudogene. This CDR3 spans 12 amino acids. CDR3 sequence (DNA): TGTGCCAGACCAAAAGGGACTAATACGCAGTATTTT. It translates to CARPKGTNTQYF.

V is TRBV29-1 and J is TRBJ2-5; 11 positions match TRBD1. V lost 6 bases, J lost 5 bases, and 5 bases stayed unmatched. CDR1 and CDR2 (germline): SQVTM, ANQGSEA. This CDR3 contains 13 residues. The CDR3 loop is CSVKGQGVETQYF. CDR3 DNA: TGCAGCGTGAAGGGACAGGGGGTGGAGACCCAGTACTTC.

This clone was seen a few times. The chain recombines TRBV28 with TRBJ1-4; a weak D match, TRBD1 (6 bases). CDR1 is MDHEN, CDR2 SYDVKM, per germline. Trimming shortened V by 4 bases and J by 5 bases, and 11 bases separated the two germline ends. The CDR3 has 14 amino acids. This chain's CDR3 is CASSSQGRNEKLFF. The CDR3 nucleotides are TGTGCCAGCAGTTCCCAGGGGAGAAATGAAAAACTGTTTTTT.

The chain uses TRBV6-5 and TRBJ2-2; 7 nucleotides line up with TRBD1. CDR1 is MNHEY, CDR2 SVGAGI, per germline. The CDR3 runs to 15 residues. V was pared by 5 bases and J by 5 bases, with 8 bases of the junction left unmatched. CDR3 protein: CASSNRGVGTGELFF. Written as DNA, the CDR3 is TGTGCCAGCAGTAACAGGGGAGTGGGGACCGGGGAGCTGTTTTTT.

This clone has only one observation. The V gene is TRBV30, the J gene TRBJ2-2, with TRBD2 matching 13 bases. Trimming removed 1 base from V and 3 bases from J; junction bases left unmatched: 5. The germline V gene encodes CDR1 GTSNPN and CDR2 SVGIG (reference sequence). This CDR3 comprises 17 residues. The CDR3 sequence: CAWSGTSGSFDTGELFF. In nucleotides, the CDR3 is TGTGCCTGGAGTGGGACTAGCGGGAGTTTCGACACCGGGGAGCTGTTTTTT.

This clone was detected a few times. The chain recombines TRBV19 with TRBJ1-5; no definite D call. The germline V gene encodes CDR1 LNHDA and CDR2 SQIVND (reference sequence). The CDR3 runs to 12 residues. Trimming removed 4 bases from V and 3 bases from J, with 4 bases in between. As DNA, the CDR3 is TGTGCCAGTAGTACCTACAATCAGCCCCAGCATTTT. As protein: CASSTYNQPQHF.